These 8 T cell receptor beta chains share one sample of origin, sequenced in a study of beta chain features in type 1 diabetes. Expressed TCRB transcripts were sequenced after all isolated RNA was converted to cDNA. Generated by immunoSEQ multiplex PCR, the TCRdb table keeps only in-frame clones and is missing some. Of roughly 230,000 clones listed, around 9.6% are singletons. The source material was naive CD4+ T cells from blood. The receptors shown here come from a woman under 30 in good health.

This clone was recorded at least ten times. V and J are TRBV7-9 and TRBJ2-2; a possible D gene is TRBD2 (5 bases). Germline V gene sequence: CDR1 SEHNR, CDR2 FQNEAQ (reference sequence). V lost 3 bases, J lost 5 bases, and 7 bases lay in between. This CDR3 spans 13 amino acids. The CDR3 loop reads CASSFTGTGELFF. DNA for the CDR3: TGTGCCAGCAGCTTTACGGGAACCGGGGAGCTGTTTTTT.

This clone occurred a few times. The chain uses TRBV6-6 and TRBJ2-3, with D hard to call. The V gene lost 2 bases and the J gene lost 1 base, with 7 bases spanning the gap. Germline V lookup: CDR1 MNHNY, CDR2 SVGAGI (reference sequence). CDR3 length: 14 residues. The CDR3: CASSYSRGTDTQYF. The DNA for the CDR3 is TGTGCCAGCAGTTACAGCCGAGGCACAGATACGCAGTATTTT.

This chain links TRBV6-5 with TRBJ2-3; a possible D gene is TRBD2 (5 bases). Germline CDR1 MNHEY, CDR2 SVGAGI. Trimming removed 1 base from V and 2 bases from J, with 10 bases in between. This CDR3 is 15 amino acids long. The CDR3 is CASSYLRASTDTQYF. CDR3 DNA sequence: TGTGCCAGCAGTTACTTGCGGGCCTCCACAGATACGCAGTATTTT.

The V and J genes are TRBV27 and TRBJ2-7; D uncertain. The CDR3 runs 13 residues. Germline assignment: CDR1 MNHEY and CDR2 SMNVEV (reference sequence). Deletions cut 3 bases from V and 3 bases from J, with 9 bases between. The CDR3 reads CASSFSIFYEQYF. The CDR3 region has the DNA TGTGCCAGCAGTTTTTCTATCTTCTACGAGCAGTACTTC.

The chain uses TRBV5-1 and TRBJ2-7; D perhaps matches TRBD2 (5 bases). V lost 5 bases and J 4 bases, leaving 13 bases between the germline ends. CDR1 and CDR2 (germline): SGHRS, YFSETQ. This CDR3 comprises 13 residues. The CDR3 DNA follows: TGCGCCAGCAGTCGCAGCGGCGAGTACGAGCAGTACTTC. Protein product: CASSRSGEYEQYF.

A few counts support this clone. The chain uses TRBV19 and TRBJ2-1; 13 nucleotides align to TRBD2. Germline CDR1 LNHDA, CDR2 SQIVND (reference sequence). The V gene end was trimmed by 10 bases and the J gene end by 7 bases; junction bases not matched to a gene: 10. The CDR3 is 15 amino acids. The CDR3 here is CATTKLAGGVNEQFF. CDR3 bases: TGTGCCACGACAAAACTAGCGGGAGGGGTAAATGAGCAGTTCTTC.

Only a few counts were recorded for this clone. This chain links TRBV5-1 with TRBJ2-7; TRBD2 matches 8 bases. Per the germline V gene, CDR1 is SGHRS and CDR2 is YFSETQ. The CDR3 is made up of 15 amino acids. Trimming cost V 2 bases and J 3 bases; bases outside gene matches: 7. This chain's CDR3 is CASSLTSGGNYEQYF. CDR3 DNA: TGCGCCAGCAGCTTAACAAGCGGGGGAAACTACGAGCAGTACTTC.

The chain joins TRBV20-1 to TRBJ2-7; D gene uncertain. The germline V and J ends were trimmed by 5 bases and 5 bases, with 10 bases remaining between them. The germline V gene encodes CDR1 DFQATT and CDR2 SNEGSKA (reference sequence). This CDR3 spans 11 amino acids. CDR3 coding DNA: TGCAGTGCTGTCCTTAAGCACGAGCAGTACTTC. It is translated as CSAVLKHEQYF.